This TCR beta chain is from a study of T cell responses to AZD1222 COVID-19 vaccine. General study findings and limits: Elevations in Spike-specific TCR breadth and depth followed administration of two AZD1222 doses.

Data came from immunoSEQ multiplex PCR; TCRdb stores just in-frame clones and leaves some out. The sample records approximately 65,000 clones, 80% to 85% being singletons. The V gene's germline CDR1 is SEHNR and CDR2 FQNEAQ (reference sequence). Trimming removed 8 bases from V and 3 bases from J; junction bases left unmatched: 3. The CDR3 extends over 13 amino acids. As regards this clone: No antigen is known for it.

The sequencing here drew on peripheral blood, taken on day 0 of AZD1222 vaccination. The chain is built from TRBV7-9 and TRBJ2-7, with TRBD1 matching over 11 bases. The TCR was taken from an adult in good health. The CDR3 DNA is TGTGCCAGCCGCGGGACAGGGGGCTACGAGCAGTACTTC. As protein: CASRGTGGYEQYF.